Listed below are T cell receptor beta chains from one sample, sequenced in a study of T cells in Graves' hyperthyroidism and ophthalmopathy. TCRdb processed the multiplex PCR reads anew with MiXCR; each CDR3 protein has one entry. The sample lists approximately 600,000 distinct CDR3 sequences; 20% to 25% were seen once. Sequencing used blood. These receptor sequences come from a man aged 30 to 45 with Graves' ophthalmopathy. Each CDR3 is given with its conserved first and last residue. The order of the fields is clone size, V gene, D gene, J gene, CDR3 protein, CDR3 DNA. The D gene is left open where the match is weak. Expanded clones get a size class; other rows say once, few or many, or leave the size out.

NA	TRBV2	NA	TRBJ1-4	CASSESGVLRNEKLFF	TGTGCCAGCAGTGAGTCGGGGGTGCTTCGGAATGAAAAACTGTTTTTT
few	TRBV20-1	NA	TRBJ2-5	CSAGGRGYF	TGCAGTGCTGGGGGACGGGGGTACTTC
NA	TRBV30	NA	TRBJ1-2	CAWSAGRLLGGYTF	TGTGCCTGGAGTGCAGGGAGACTTCTGGGTGGCTACACCTTC
many	TRBV12-3/TRBV12-4	NA	TRBJ1-2	CASSPGTGYTF	TGTGCCAGCAGTCCCGGGACTGGCTACACCTTC
many	TRBV11-2	NA	TRBJ2-7	CASSLNRDRTYEQYF	TGTGCCAGCAGCCTAAACAGGGACCGAACCTACGAGCAGTACTTC
NA	TRBV4-1	TRBD2	TRBJ2-3	CASSQAHTLGGADTQYF	TGCGCCAGCAGCCAAGCCCACACCCTCGGGGGGGCAGATACGCAGTATTTT
NA	TRBV5-6	NA	TRBJ2-7	CASSLIQSYGPGEQYF	TGTGCCAGCAGCCTAATACAGAGCTATGGGCCCGGGGAGCAGTACTTC
many	TRBV6-5	NA	TRBJ1-1	CASSYAENTEAFF	TGTGCCAGCAGTTACGCAGAAAACACTGAAGCTTTCTTT
few	TRBV6-2/TRBV6-3	NA	TRBJ2-2	CASSYSWDAGELFF	TGTGCCAGCAGTTACTCCTGGGACGCCGGGGAGCTGTTTTTT
many	TRBV5-1	NA	TRBJ2-3	CASSLEQGGDTQYF	TGCGCCAGCAGCTTGGAACAGGGCGGGGATACGCAGTATTTT
many	TRBV6-1	TRBD1	TRBJ1-5	CATLRDSYSNQPQHF	TGTGCCACCCTCCGGGACAGCTATAGCAATCAGCCCCAGCATTTT
NA	TRBV6-1	NA	TRBJ1-1	CASAQGEAFF	TGTGCCAGTGCCCAGGGTGAAGCTTTCTTT
many	TRBV7-8	NA	TRBJ1-5	CASSLDRASNQPQHF	TGTGCCAGCAGCTTAGACAGGGCCAGCAATCAGCCCCAGCATTTT
many	TRBV3-1	NA	TRBJ1-2	CASSQELGGYTF	TGTGCCAGCAGCCAAGAGCTCGGTGGCTACACCTTC
many	TRBV6-1	TRBD1	TRBJ1-2	CASSLTTGAANYGYTF	TGTGCCAGCAGTTTAACGACAGGGGCGGCTAACTATGGCTACACCTTC
many	TRBV6-1	NA	TRBJ1-5	CASSQNWNQPQHF	TGTGCCAGCAGTCAGAATTGGAATCAGCCCCAGCATTTT
many	TRBV20-1	TRBD2	TRBJ2-7	CSARTSGRSYEQYF	TGCAGTGCTAGGACTAGCGGGAGAAGCTACGAGCAGTACTTC
many	TRBV9	TRBD1	TRBJ1-1	CASSAHTGGTEAFF	TGTGCCAGCAGCGCACACACAGGGGGCACTGAAGCTTTCTTT
many	TRBV5-1	TRBD1	TRBJ1-4	CASSATGGNEKLFF	TGCGCCAGCAGCGCGACAGGGGGAAATGAAAAACTGTTTTTT
few	TRBV27	NA	TRBJ2-2	CASSSQVSNTGELFF	TGTGCCAGCAGTTCCCAGGTCTCCAACACCGGGGAGCTGTTTTTT
NA	TRBV24-1	TRBD2	TRBJ2-3	CATSFLPGTEAGGSTDTQYF	TGTGCCACCAGCTTCCTCCCAGGGACAGAAGCGGGAGGATCCACAGATACGCAGTATTTT
NA	TRBV27	NA	TRBJ1-2	CASRSRLDREYGYTF	TGTGCCAGCAGGTCCCGACTGGACCGAGAGTATGGCTACACCTTC
NA	TRBV5-1	NA	TRBJ2-1	CASSLEVGSEQFF	TGCGCCAGCAGCTTGGAAGTCGGGAGCGAGCAGTTCTTC
NA	TRBV3-2	NA	TRBJ2-2	CASSQDLGLGELFF	TGTGCCAGCAGCCAAGATCTCGGCCTCGGGGAGCTGTTTTTT
few	TRBV19	NA	TRBJ2-6	CASGDTPGANVLTF	TGTGCCAGTGGGGACACGCCTGGGGCCAACGTCCTGACTTTC
few	TRBV6-1	TRBD2	TRBJ2-1	CASNRLAGPYYNEQFF	TGTGCCAGCAATCGACTAGCGGGACCCTACTACAATGAGCAGTTCTTC
NA	TRBV5-1	TRBD1	TRBJ2-2	CASGPGQSNTGELFF	TGCGCCAGCGGACCGGGACAGTCGAACACCGGGGAGCTGTTTTTT
NA	TRBV30	NA	TRBJ1-2	CAWSVSIDYGYTF	TGTGCCTGGAGTGTTAGCATTGACTATGGCTACACCTTC
NA	TRBV7-8	NA	TRBJ2-7	CASSSGGTAYEQYF	TGTGCCAGCAGCTCTGGAGGGACCGCTTACGAGCAGTACTTC
many	TRBV12-3/TRBV12-4	TRBD1	TRBJ1-2	CASSPGTVYGYTF	TGTGCCAGCAGTCCCGGGACAGTCTATGGCTACACCTTC
few	TRBV7-6	NA	TRBJ2-7	CASSLGQDGKTTYEQYF	TGTGCCAGCAGCTTAGGCCAGGACGGGAAGACGACCTACGAGCAGTACTTC
many	TRBV11-2	TRBD2	TRBJ2-3	CASSSAAGGTDTQYF	TGTGCCAGCAGCTCCGCTGCGGGAGGTACAGATACGCAGTATTTT
few	TRBV18	TRBD1	TRBJ1-2	CASSLFYDRDDYGYTF	TGTGCCAGCTCTCTCTTTTATGACAGGGACGACTATGGCTACACCTTC
few	TRBV12-3/TRBV12-4	NA	TRBJ1-6	CASSPSGGRSYNSPLHF	TGTGCCAGCAGCCCCTCGGGGGGGAGGTCCTATAATTCACCCCTCCACTTT
many	TRBV28	TRBD1	TRBJ1-5	CASTQGGAKGSNQPQHF	TGTGCCAGCACCCAGGGGGGGGCGAAGGGTAGCAATCAGCCCCAGCATTTT
many	TRBV6-1	NA	TRBJ1-4	CASGEGHEIAGEKLFF	TGTGCCAGCGGAGAGGGACACGAAATTGCGGGTGAAAAACTGTTTTTT
NA	TRBV6-1	TRBD1	TRBJ1-5	CASRIGTGGLTGNQPQHF	TGTGCCAGCAGAATCGGGACAGGGGGCTTAACGGGAAATCAGCCCCAGCATTTT
few	TRBV27	NA	TRBJ2-7	CASSFLARGPYEQYF	TGTGCCAGCAGTTTCCTTGCGCGGGGGCCCTACGAGCAGTACTTC
few	TRBV30	TRBD2	TRBJ2-1	CAWDRDYDSYNEQFF	TGTGCCTGGGACCGGGACTACGACTCCTACAATGAGCAGTTCTTC
NA	TRBV30	NA	TRBJ2-1	CAWSVASPRYNEQFF	TGTGCCTGGAGTGTAGCATCCCCCCGCTACAATGAGCAGTTCTTC
NA	TRBV7-9	NA	TRBJ2-3	CASSGLSQYF	TGTGCCAGCAGCGGACTTTCGCAGTATTTT
few	TRBV3-1	NA	TRBJ1-4	CASSQDLTKLFF	TGTGCCAGCAGCCAAGATCTGACCAAACTGTTTTTT
NA	TRBV4-1	TRBD2	TRBJ2-1	CASSQASSGSHEQFF	TGCGCCAGCAGCCAAGCGTCTAGCGGGAGCCATGAGCAGTTCTTC
few	TRBV20-1	TRBD2	TRBJ2-7	CSERGLGYEQYF	TGCAGTGAGAGGGGACTAGGGTACGAGCAGTACTTC
many	TRBV30	NA	TRBJ1-4	CAWDRSGEKLFF	TGTGCCTGGGACCGTTCAGGGGAAAAACTGTTTTTT
few	TRBV29-1	NA	TRBJ2-3	CSVSGFGTDTQYF	TGCAGCGTGTCGGGGTTTGGGACAGATACGCAGTATTTT
few	TRBV7-9	TRBD2	TRBJ2-1	CASSSALAGVSYNEQFF	TGTGCCAGCAGTTCCGCCCTAGCGGGAGTCTCCTACAATGAGCAGTTCTTC
NA	TRBV30	NA	TRBJ1-2	CAWSIGAAYTF	TGTGCCTGGAGTATCGGGGCCGCGTACACCTTC
many	TRBV30	NA	TRBJ2-1	CAWSVRVRNEQFF	TGTGCCTGGAGTGTACGAGTCCGCAATGAGCAGTTCTTC
many	TRBV20-1	NA	TRBJ2-7	CSAGTPGQLSYEQYF	TGCAGTGCTGGAACACCCGGGCAGCTCTCCTACGAGCAGTACTTC
few	TRBV29-1	TRBD2	TRBJ2-2	CSVLRTSPGELFF	TGCAGCGTTCTCCGGACTAGCCCCGGGGAGCTGTTTTTT
NA	TRBV28	NA	TRBJ2-5	CASSPPSVPETQYF	TGTGCCAGCAGTCCCCCCAGTGTCCCAGAGACCCAGTACTTC
NA	TRBV14	TRBD2	TRBJ2-2	CASSWIAGGPATGELFF	TGTGCCAGCAGCTGGATAGCGGGAGGGCCGGCCACCGGGGAGCTGTTTTTT
NA	TRBV6-5	TRBD2	TRBJ2-1	CASSYSLAGGPGEQFF	TGTGCCAGCAGTTACTCGCTAGCGGGAGGGCCGGGTGAGCAGTTCTTC